Each of the 30 T cell receptor beta chains below was sequenced from the same sample in a study of patients and donors after allogeneic stem cell transplantation (dated by TCRdb to 2020 to 2022). Preparation of the library involved RT-PCR. TCRdb shows the sequencer as NextSeq 550. TCRdb's own reprocessing of the public reads used fastp at Q25 and MiXCR and kept productive beta chains. Identical CDR3 proteins give one entry, which carries the most common genes and DNA. For this sample there are 150,000 to 250,000 distinct CDR3 sequences; roughly two fifths appear just once. The ten largest clones represent about 35% of the sample. Specimen: blood, either unsorted or a sorted T cell fraction (not recorded which). The receptor set was obtained from a human donor who was either an allogeneic HSCT recipient or a stem cell or donor lymphocyte infusion donor (not recorded which). It is not recorded whose cells these are; they may come from a transplant donor.

This chain links TRBV29-1 with TRBJ1-2; 7 nucleotides line up with TRBD1. Germline assignment: CDR1 SQVTM and CDR2 ANQGSEA. The CDR3 contains 14 residues. The V gene end was trimmed by 3 bases and the J gene end by 8 bases; junction bases not matched to a gene: 12. The chain's CDR3 is CSVDTLTGLDGYTF. The CDR3 DNA reads TGCAGCGTTGACACCTTGACAGGGCTTGACGGCTACACCTTC.

The chain recombines TRBV11-2 with TRBJ1-1, with a tentative D call TRBD1 (5 bases). Germline V CDR1 and CDR2: SGHAT, FQNNGV. V shed 2 bases and J shed 1 base, with 11 bases lying between them. The CDR3 totals 15 residues. CDR3 protein: CASSLFLGENTEAFF. In DNA, the CDR3 is TGTGCCAGCAGCTTATTTCTGGGGGAGAACACTGAAGCTTTCTTT.

The DNA for the CDR3 is TGTGCCAGCAGCCCCACGCGGGAGGGCTCACCCCTCCACTTT. Amino acids: CASSPTREGSPLHF. This rearrangement joins TRBV7-8 to TRBJ1-6; D not resolved. This CDR3 has 14 amino acids. The germline gives CDR1 SGHVS, CDR2 FQNEAQ. Trimming left V 5 bases short and J 10 bases short, with 15 bases between.

The V and J genes are TRBV20-1 and TRBJ2-1; D unresolved. This CDR3 has 15 residues. Germline CDR1 reads DFQATT; CDR2 reads SNEGSKA (reference sequence). V was clipped by 6 bases and J by 4 bases, with 19 bases between them. The CDR3 sequence: CSATAEYEHYNEQFF. The CDR3 region has the DNA TGCAGTGCCACGGCTGAGTATGAACATTACAATGAGCAGTTCTTC.

The V call is TRBV21-1, the J call TRBJ2-7; the table's D call TRBD1 went unverified against the DNA. TRBV21-1 is a known pseudogene. The CDR3 sequence is 14 residues long. This CDR3 reads CASSKVEQGHEQYF. As DNA, the CDR3 is TGTGCCAGCAGCAAAGTAGAACAGGGCCACGAGCAGTACTTC.

The sample holds a few counts of this clonotype. The chain links TRBV5-1 to TRBJ1-1, with D possibly matching TRBD1 (5 bases). The ends were cut back, 4 bases at V and 2 bases at J, with 15 bases in the middle. The CDR3 runs 15 residues. CDR1 is SGHRS and CDR2 is YFSETQ in the germline V gene. The CDR3 DNA reads TGCGCCAGCAGCCTGCCGGGGGGAACAAACACTGAAGCTTTCTTT. Its protein is CASSLPGGTNTEAFF. Looking up the rest from reference TRBV5-1 and TRBJ1-1 gives the full variable domain: KAGVTQTPRYLIKTRGQQVTLSCSPISGHRSVSWYQQTPGQGLQFLFEYFSETQRNKGNFPGRFSGRQFSNSRSEMNVSTLELGDSALYLCASSLPGGTNTEAFFGQGTRLTVV.

V usage is TRBV27 and J usage is TRBJ1-3; no clear D gene. The CDR3 is 14 amino acids. The germline gives CDR1 MNHEY, CDR2 SMNVEV (reference sequence). Trimming took 6 bases from V and 5 from J, leaving 14 bases between them. CDR3 protein: CASSPTGPRNTIYF. The CDR3 DNA reads as TGTGCCAGCAGCCCAACCGGGCCCAGAAACACCATATATTTT.

The sample holds a few counts of this clonotype. The V and J genes are TRBV20-1 and TRBJ1-1, with D maybe TRBD1 (5 bases). V gave up 1 base and J gave up 4 bases, with 10 bases separating them. Germline V CDR1 and CDR2: DFQATT, SNEGSKA (reference sequence). The CDR3 length is 13 residues. CDR3 in DNA: TGCAGTGCTAGAGGGGGCATCAGCACTGAAGCTTTCTTT. This encodes CSARGGISTEAFF.

The CDR3 loop is CSATSGRQSSYEQYF. CDR3 DNA: TGCAGTGCTACTAGCGGGAGGCAGAGCTCCTACGAGCAGTACTTC. The chain couples TRBV20-1 to TRBJ2-7; TRBD2 agrees at 11 bases. Trimming removed 4 bases from V and 0 bases from J; junction bases left unmatched: 5. Germline V lookup: CDR1 DFQATT, CDR2 SNEGSKA (reference sequence). The CDR3 sequence is 15 residues long.

This clonotype has more than one count but fewer than ten. The genes are TRBV4-1 and TRBJ1-1; TRBD1 aligns across 9 bases. Losses at the gene ends were 4 bases for V and 0 bases for J; bases not matched to a gene: 12. Germline CDR1 is MGHRA and CDR2 is YSYEKL. This CDR3 has 18 amino acids. The CDR3 DNA follows: TGCGCCAGCAGCCTCCGGTCCGGGACAGGGAGAATGAACACTGAAGCTTTCTTT. This gives the protein CASSLRSGTGRMNTEAFF.

This clonotype was detected only a few times. The J gene is TRBJ2-3, the V gene TRBV14; D is unresolved. The CDR3 loop spans 21 amino acids. Germline V gene lookup returns CDR1 SGHDN and CDR2 FVKESK. The V end was cut by 1 base, the J end by 1 base, with 27 bases between. CDR3 sequence: CASSQGGRFSFPLRGTDTQYF. The CDR3 DNA reads TGTGCCAGCAGCCAAGGTGGACGCTTTTCCTTCCCACTTCGGGGCACAGATACGCAGTATTTT.

The rearrangement links TRBV4-1 to TRBJ2-7; no definite D call. Germline CDR1 and CDR2: MGHRA and YSYEKL. The CDR3 runs to 16 residues. V was pared by 0 bases and J by 0 bases, with 12 bases between. DNA for the CDR3: TGCGCCAGCAGCCAAGAGGGTTTAAAGACCTCCTACGAGCAGTACTTC. Protein sequence: CASSQEGLKTSYEQYF.

This chain links TRBV29-1 with TRBJ2-1; D uncertain. The V and J ends lost 7 bases and 0 bases respectively, with 7 bases between them. This CDR3 spans 12 amino acids. Germline V gene data show CDR1 as SQVTM and CDR2 as ANQGSEA. In nucleotides, the CDR3 is TGCAGCGCCGAAAGCTCCTACAATGAGCAGTTCTTC. This gives the protein CSAESSYNEQFF.

CDR3 sequence reads: CASSEALDSYNEQFF. DNA for the CDR3: TGTGCCAGCAGTGAAGCTTTAGACAGCTACAATGAGCAGTTCTTC. The J gene is TRBJ2-1, the V gene TRBV6-1; D might be TRBD1 (5 bases). V lost 0 bases to trimming and J lost 3 bases, with 9 bases between them. The CDR3 has 15 amino acids. From germline, CDR1 is MNHNS and CDR2 SASEGT.

The chain combines TRBV27 with TRBJ1-5; D is ambiguous. Germline V lookup: CDR1 MNHEY, CDR2 SMNVEV (reference sequence). Between the trimmed V and J ends, which lost 8 bases and 0 bases, there was a span of 20 bases. CDR3 length equals 17 residues. The CDR3 bases are TGTGCCAGCTCCAACTTCGCGGGGATGGGTAGCAATCAGCCCCAGCATTTT. Protein sequence: CASSNFAGMGSNQPQHF.

V gene TRBV6-5 combines with J gene TRBJ1-1; TRBD1 aligns across 7 bases. This CDR3 contains 14 residues. Germline CDR1 MNHEY, CDR2 SVGAGI. J lost 3 bases, V lost 4 bases, and 5 bases had no gene match. DNA of the CDR3: TGTGCCAGCAGTTCTAGGGGGCCGGACACTGAAGCTTTCTTT. Encoded protein: CASSSRGPDTEAFF.

The chain is built from TRBV5-6 and TRBJ1-1; D remains ambiguous. The CDR3 length is 14 residues. The germline CDR1 and CDR2 sequences are SGHDT and YYEEEE. Deletions cut 1 base from V and 2 bases from J, with 9 bases between. CDR3 loop: CASSLPASNTEAFF. CDR3 nucleotides: TGTGCCAGCAGCTTGCCAGCCAGTAACACTGAAGCTTTCTTT. Variable domain in full (rest from reference TRBV5-6 and TRBJ1-1): DAGVTQSPTHLIKTRGQQVTLRCSPKSGHDTVSWYQQALGQGPQFIFQYYEEEERQRGNFPDRFSGHQFPNYSSELNVNALLLGDSALYLCASSLPASNTEAFFGQGTRLTVV.

This clonotype was picked up a small number of times. The gene calls are TRBV4-1 and TRBJ1-1, with D possibly matching TRBD1 (5 bases). CDR1 MGHRA and CDR2 YSYEKL come from the germline V gene. Trimming pared 1 base from V and 4 bases from J, leaving 7 bases between. This CDR3 contains 13 residues. The CDR3 nucleotides read TGCGCCAGCAGCCAAGTGGGGGGCACTGAAGCTTTCTTT. Protein product: CASSQVGGTEAFF.

This clonotype came up once. This sequence joins TRBV6-2 or TRBV6-3 and TRBJ1-4, with unresolved D. Between the trimmed V and J ends, which lost 2 bases and 10 bases, there was a span of 11 bases. Germline loops: CDR1 MNHEY, CDR2 SVGEGT. This CDR3 has 13 amino acids. CDR3 protein: CASSYSPLGKLFF. CDR3 sequence (DNA): TGTGCCAGCAGTTACAGCCCCCTTGGAAAACTGTTTTTT.

Only a few counts were recorded for this clonotype. CDR3 sequence: CASSPSGRNYEQYF. In DNA form, the CDR3 reads TGCGCCAGCAGCCCTAGCGGGAGGAATTACGAGCAGTACTTC. The genes are TRBV5-1 and TRBJ2-7; 11 bases align to TRBD2. The V segment lost 4 bases and the J segment 4 bases; nucleotides outside the gene matches: 4. The CDR3 runs 14 residues. Per the germline V gene, CDR1 is SGHRS and CDR2 is YFSETQ. Combining the CDR3 with reference TRBV5-1 and TRBJ2-7 gives the whole variable domain KAGVTQTPRYLIKTRGQQVTLSCSPISGHRSVSWYQQTPGQGLQFLFEYFSETQRNKGNFPGRFSGRQFSNSRSEMNVSTLELGDSALYLCASSPSGRNYEQYFGPGTRLTVT.

This clonotype was seen a handful of times. This chain joins TRBV4-3 and TRBJ1-1; D uncertain. The CDR3 extends over 15 amino acids. Trimming took off 1 base at V and 0 bases at J, with 9 bases between the two ends. Germline V gene sequence: CDR1 LGHNA, CDR2 YSLEER. The CDR3 protein is CASSQVIAMNTEAFF. CDR3 nucleotides: TGCGCCAGCAGCCAAGTTATAGCGATGAACACTGAAGCTTTCTTT.

In this sample, this clonotype turned up once. The V gene is TRBV2, the J gene TRBJ2-3; D unclear. CDR1 is SNHLY, CDR2 FYNNEI, per germline. With 2 bases removed from V and 2 bases from J, the gap between germline ends came to 8 bases. This CDR3 is built from 14 residues. DNA for the CDR3: TGTGCCAGCAGTGAATTAGCTTCCACAGATACGCAGTATTTT. It yields the protein CASSELASTDTQYF.

CDR3 in amino acids: CASSYATGINTEQFF. The CDR3 nucleotides read TGTGCCAGCAGTTATGCGACAGGGATTAATACTGAGCAGTTCTTC. This chain connects TRBV12-3 or TRBV12-4 to TRBJ2-1; 7 bases match TRBD1. J lost 9 bases, V lost 4 bases, and 12 bases had no gene match. This CDR3 is 15 amino acids long.

The V call is TRBV18, the J call TRBJ1-4; 8 bases fit TRBD1. Germline CDR1 is KGHSH and CDR2 is LQKENI. This CDR3 has 14 amino acids. V was pared by 6 bases and J by 6 bases, with 6 bases of the junction left unmatched. DNA of the CDR3: TGTGCCAGCTCGCCCGGGACAGGACATGAAAAACTGTTTTTT. As protein: CASSPGTGHEKLFF.

The chain links TRBV5-6 to TRBJ1-1; 9 nucleotides agree with TRBD1. CDR1 and CDR2 from the germline V gene are SGHDT and YYEEEE. The CDR3 loop spans 13 amino acids. J gave up 4 bases and V 4 bases, and 2 bases lay outside the gene matches. The CDR3, as DNA: TGTGCCAGCAGCCGGACAGGGGTCACTGAAGCTTTCTTT. This gives the protein CASSRTGVTEAFF.

The gene calls are TRBV4-3 and TRBJ1-5, with D hard to call. This CDR3 is 18 amino acids long. Trimming took off 0 bases at V and 2 bases at J, with 17 bases between the two ends. Germline V gene data show CDR1 as LGHNA and CDR2 as YSLEER. The CDR3 region is CASSQDIYTHQGNQPQHF. The CDR3 DNA reads as TGCGCCAGCAGCCAAGATATTTATACTCACCAAGGCAATCAGCCCCAGCATTTT.

This clonotype was found a few times. The chain recombines TRBV7-6 with TRBJ1-4; D is possibly TRBD1 (6 bases). This CDR3 is 16 amino acids long. Trimming cost V 0 bases and J 6 bases, with 14 bases left between them. CDR1 and CDR2 from the germline V gene are SGHVS and FNYEAQ. This CDR3 is CASSLARTGSYEKLFF. Written as DNA, the CDR3 is TGTGCCAGCAGCTTAGCGCGAACAGGGTCTTATGAAAAACTGTTTTTT. Complete variable domain (other parts from reference TRBV7-6 and TRBJ1-4): GAGVSQSPRYKVTKRGQDVALRCDPISGHVSLYWYRQALGQGPEFLTYFNYEAQQDKSGLPNDRFSAERPEGSISTLTIQRTEQRDSAMYRCASSLARTGSYEKLFFGSGTQLSVL.

V and J are TRBV29-1 and TRBJ1-1; D is possibly TRBD1 (5 bases). V was trimmed by 2 bases and J by 3 bases, leaving 10 bases between them. The CDR3 is 13 amino acids. Germline V lookup: CDR1 SQVTM, CDR2 ANQGSEA. The CDR3 region has the DNA TGCAGCGTTGAAAGGGGCACCGACACTGAAGCTTTCTTT. Encoded protein: CSVERGTDTEAFF.

A few counts support this clonotype. The chain is built from TRBV6-5 and TRBJ1-2; no reliable D call. CDR1 and CDR2 (germline): MNHEY, SVGAGI. The CDR3 length is 17 residues. V dropped 6 bases and J dropped 4 bases, with 24 bases sitting between them. The CDR3 DNA reads TGTGCCAGCAGCCGCGACGAAACAGAAACGATTTTCTATGGCTACACCTTC. This translates into CASSRDETETIFYGYTF.

V usage is TRBV15 and J usage is TRBJ1-2; D gene ambiguous. Germline loops: CDR1 LNHNV, CDR2 YYDKDF (reference sequence). The CDR3 has 13 amino acids. Trimming pared 0 bases from V and 6 bases from J, leaving 8 bases between. CDR3 loop: CATSRDTVHGYTF. The DNA for the CDR3 is TGTGCCACCAGCAGAGATACGGTGCATGGCTACACCTTC.